This T cell receptor (beta chain) was observed in a study of CD8 T cells in Susac syndrome. General study points: The authors acknowledged that their TCR sequencing and HLA analysis involved a relatively small number of individuals.

This clonotype was counted once. What it binds is unknown. cDNA came from 0.5 to 1 ug RNA primed by random hexamers. The amplification used immunoSEQ multiplex PCR on TCR beta CDR3; it spanned 54 Vbeta and 13 Jbeta. TCRdb redid the calling of the immunoSEQ multiplex PCR reads with MiXCR, one entry per CDR3 protein. This table has some 190,000 distinct CDR3 sequences, around 93% appearing once. Sequencing of TCR beta was carried out in blood CD8+ and CD4+ T cells. The study used healthy donors as controls matched for age and sex. This sequence was found in a human donor in good health. The sequencing sample was made of CD4+ T cells from PBMCs.

The chain's CDR3 is CAISERGETQYF. The CDR3 nucleotides are TGTGCCATCAGTGAGAGGGGCGAGACCCAGTACTTC. The chain joins TRBV10-3 to TRBJ2-5; D may be TRBD1 (5 bases). Germline lookup yields CDR1 ENHRY and CDR2 SYGVKD. This CDR3 is built from 12 residues. V lost 2 bases to trimming and J lost 5 bases, with 6 bases between them.